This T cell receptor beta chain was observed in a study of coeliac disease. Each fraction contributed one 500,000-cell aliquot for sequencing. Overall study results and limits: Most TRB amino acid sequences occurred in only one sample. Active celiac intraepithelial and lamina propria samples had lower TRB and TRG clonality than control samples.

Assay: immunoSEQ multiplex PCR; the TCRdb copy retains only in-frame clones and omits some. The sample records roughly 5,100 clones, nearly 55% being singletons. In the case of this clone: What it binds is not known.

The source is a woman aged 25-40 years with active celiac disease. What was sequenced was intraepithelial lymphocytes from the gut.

This chain's CDR3 is CASSRDRGLHNEQFF. The DNA for the CDR3 is TGTGCCAGCAGTCGGGACAGGGGGCTCCACAATGAGCAGTTCTTC. The rearrangement uses TRBV2 and TRBJ2-1; 12 positions agree with TRBD1. The germline V gene encodes CDR1 SNHLY and CDR2 FYNNEI. V lost 5 bases, J lost 5 bases, and 4 bases stayed unmatched. The CDR3 is made up of 15 amino acids.